A single sample is the source of the 2 T cell receptor beta chains below, sequenced in a study of blood T cells in healthy people across ages. Using a J-beta primer mix together with a sample-barcoded 5' primer, a second PCR was run for roughly 6 to 12 cycles. MiXCR, run by TCRdb on the 5' RACE reads, gives a single entry per CDR3 protein. The repertoire holds 790,000 or so distinct CDR3 sequences, with 45% to 70% as singletons. Input material: blood. The source is a man aged 35-49 years in good health.

The rearrangement links TRBV7-8 to TRBJ2-5; no clear D gene. CDR1 and CDR2 (germline): SGHVS, FQNEAQ. This CDR3 is 12 amino acids long. V lost 2 bases, J lost 5 bases, and 6 bases lay in between. For the CDR3, the DNA is TGTGCCAGCAGCTTATTTGAGGAGACCCAGTACTTC. This encodes CASSLFEETQYF.

In this sample, this clonotype turned up a few times. The chain links TRBV4-1 to TRBJ2-1; 10 nucleotides agree with TRBD2. V shed 1 base, J shed 7 bases, and the junction held 4 bases outside the gene matches. Germline V lookup: CDR1 MGHRA, CDR2 YSYEKL. This CDR3 is 15 amino acids long. The CDR3 nucleotides read TGCGCCAGCAGCCAAGTACTAGCGGGGAGGAATGAGCAGTTCTTC. Translated: CASSQVLAGRNEQFF.